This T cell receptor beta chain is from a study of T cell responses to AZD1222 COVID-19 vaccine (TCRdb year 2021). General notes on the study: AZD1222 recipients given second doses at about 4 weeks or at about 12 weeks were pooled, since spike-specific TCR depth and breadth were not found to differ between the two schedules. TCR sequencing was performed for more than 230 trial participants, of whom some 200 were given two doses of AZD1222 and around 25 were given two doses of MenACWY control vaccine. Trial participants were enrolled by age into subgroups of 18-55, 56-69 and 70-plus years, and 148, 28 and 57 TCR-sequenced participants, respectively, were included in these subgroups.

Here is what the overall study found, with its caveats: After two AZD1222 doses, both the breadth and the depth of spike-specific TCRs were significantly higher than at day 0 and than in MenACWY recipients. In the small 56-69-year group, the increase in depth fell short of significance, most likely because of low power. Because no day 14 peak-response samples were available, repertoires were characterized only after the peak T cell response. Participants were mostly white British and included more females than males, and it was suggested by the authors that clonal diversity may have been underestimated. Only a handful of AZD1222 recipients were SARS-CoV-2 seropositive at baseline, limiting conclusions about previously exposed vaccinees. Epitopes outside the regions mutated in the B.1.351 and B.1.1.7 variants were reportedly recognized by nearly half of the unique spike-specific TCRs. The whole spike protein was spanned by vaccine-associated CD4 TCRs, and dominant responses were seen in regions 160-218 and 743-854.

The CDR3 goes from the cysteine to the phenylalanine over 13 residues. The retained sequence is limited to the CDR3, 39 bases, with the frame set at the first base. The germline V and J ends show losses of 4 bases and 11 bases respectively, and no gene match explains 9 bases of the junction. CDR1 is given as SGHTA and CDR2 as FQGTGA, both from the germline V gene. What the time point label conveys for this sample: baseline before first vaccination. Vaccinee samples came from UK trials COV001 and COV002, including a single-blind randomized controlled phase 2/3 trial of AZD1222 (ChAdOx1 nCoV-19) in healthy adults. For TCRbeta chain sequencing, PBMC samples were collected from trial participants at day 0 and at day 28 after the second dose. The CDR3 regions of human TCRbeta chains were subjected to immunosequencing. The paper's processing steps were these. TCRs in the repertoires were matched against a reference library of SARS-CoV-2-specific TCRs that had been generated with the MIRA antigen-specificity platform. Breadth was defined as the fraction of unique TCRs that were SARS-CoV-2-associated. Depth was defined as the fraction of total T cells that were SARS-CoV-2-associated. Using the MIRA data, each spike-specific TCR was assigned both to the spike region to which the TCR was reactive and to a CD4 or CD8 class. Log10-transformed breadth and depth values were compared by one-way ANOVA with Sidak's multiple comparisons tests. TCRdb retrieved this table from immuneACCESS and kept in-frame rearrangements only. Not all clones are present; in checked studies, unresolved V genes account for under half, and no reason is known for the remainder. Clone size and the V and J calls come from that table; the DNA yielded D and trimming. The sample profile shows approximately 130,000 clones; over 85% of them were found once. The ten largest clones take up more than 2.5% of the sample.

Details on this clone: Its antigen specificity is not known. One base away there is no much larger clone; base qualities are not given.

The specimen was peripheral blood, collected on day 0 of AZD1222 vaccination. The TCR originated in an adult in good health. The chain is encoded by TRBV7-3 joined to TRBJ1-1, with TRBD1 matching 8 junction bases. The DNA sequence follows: TGTGCCAGCAGCTCCCGGCAGGGGGCAGAGGCTTTCTTT. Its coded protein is CASSSRQGAEAFF.